These T cell receptor beta chains were read from a single sample in a study of T cell responses to AZD1222 COVID-19 vaccine. Clones were read by immunoSEQ multiplex PCR, and TCRdb kept only the in-frame ones, dropping some. The table includes roughly 120,000 clones, approximately 84% detected once. The sample was peripheral blood, taken on day 0 of AZD1222 vaccination. The receptors shown here come from an adult in good health. CDR3s include the opening cysteine and the closing phenylalanine or tryptophan. A D gene is named only where the DNA matches it firmly. Part of the rows lack a size; the others show once, few, many or a class for expanded clones.

TRBJ1-6 | - | TRBV20-1 | - | 15 | TGCAGTGCTAGTCTTTATGGGGACGGAGTTTCACCCCTCCACTTT | CSASLYGDGVSPLHF
TRBJ2-7 | - | TRBV5-1 | - | 14 | TGCGCCAGCAGCTTGGTGGCAGGGTCCTACGAGCAGTACTTC | CASSLVAGSYEQYF
TRBJ1-2 | - | TRBV6-5 | - | 16 | TGTGCCAGCAGTTACTCGGCCGTGGCGGGCGCAGGTGGCTACACCTTC | CASSYSAVAGAGGYTF
TRBJ2-5 | - | TRBV7-2 | - | 18 | TGTGCCAGCAGCTCAAGGGGGGCGAGGGGGTTGAGCAAAGAGACCCAGTACTTC | CASSSRGARGLSKETQYF
TRBJ1-1 | TRBD1 | TRBV13 | - | 15 | TGTGCCAGCAGCGCAGCGGGACAGACGAACACTGAAGCTTTCTTT | CASSAAGQTNTEAFF
TRBJ1-5 | TRBD1 | TRBV24-1 | - | 16 | TGTGCCACCAGTGATAGACAGGGGACGAGCAATCAGCCCCAGCATTTT | CATSDRQGTSNQPQHF
TRBJ1-5 | TRBD1 | TRBV18 | - | 15 | TGTGCCAGCTCGCCAAAAAAGGGGGCAAATCAGCCCCAGCATTTT | CASSPKKGANQPQHF
TRBJ2-2 | TRBD1 | TRBV7-2 | - | 17 | TGTGCCAGCAGTACTAAAAGGGGACAGTTGAACACCGGGGAGCTGTTTTTT | CASSTKRGQLNTGELFF
TRBJ2-5 | TRBD2 | TRBV7-2 | - | 18 | TGTGCCAGCAGCTTAGTGGCTAGCGGGGGGGCCGTTCGGGAGACCCAGTACTTC | CASSLVASGGAVRETQYF
TRBJ1-3 | TRBD1 | TRBV27 | once | 18 | TGTGCCAGCAGTCCCCTCCGGAGCGGCAGGGGGACTGGAAACACCATATATTTT | CASSPLRSGRGTGNTIYF
TRBJ2-2 | - | TRBV7-7 | - | 15 | TGTGCTAGCAGCGCCGCTATGGCCGGGTCCGGGGAGCTGTTTTTT | CASSAAMAGSGELFF
TRBJ1-5 | - | TRBV6-4 | - | 13 | TGTGCCAGCAGCCAGGCTCTAGGTCAGCCCCAGCATTTT | CASSQALGQPQHF
TRBJ2-4 | TRBD2 | TRBV9 | - | 16 | TGTGCCAGCAGCGTATCCGGACTAGCGGGGGGGAGCATTCAGTACTTC | CASSVSGLAGGSIQYF
TRBJ1-5 | - | TRBV19 | - | 12 | TGTGCCAGTAGTATGAAAGGGACTCAACAGCATTTT | CASSMKGTQQHF
TRBJ2-1 | - | TRBV9 | - | 14 | TGTGCCAGCAGCGTCCTGGGGGGCTCCAATGAGCAGTTCTTC | CASSVLGGSNEQFF
TRBJ2-2 | TRBD2 | TRBV19 | once | 18 | TGTGCCAGTACCCCCCTTAACGGAGCGGGAGGAAGCACCGGGGAGCTGTTTTTT | CASTPLNGAGGSTGELFF
TRBJ2-1 | - | TRBV3-1/TRBV3-2 | - | 13 | TGTGCCAGCAGCCGGCTAGGGTACAATGAGCAGTTCTTC | CASSRLGYNEQFF
TRBJ1-2 | - | TRBV6-1 | - | 16 | TGTGCCAGCAGTGAAGTTACCGCGATCCTGACCTATGGCTACACCTTC | CASSEVTAILTYGYTF
TRBJ1-2 | TRBD1 | TRBV13 | - | 14 | TGTGCCAGCAGCTGGAGACAGGGAAGGGACGGCTACACCTTC | CASSWRQGRDGYTF
TRBJ1-2 | - | TRBV28 | - | 14 | TGTGCCAGCACCCCGGGGGGGGGTCCCTATGGCTACACCTTC | CASTPGGGPYGYTF
TRBJ1-1 | - | TRBV5-1 | - | 15 | TGCGCCAGCAGCTTGGGGGGGATTTTGAACACTGAAGCTTTCTTT | CASSLGGILNTEAFF
TRBJ1-6 | - | TRBV11-2 | - | 16 | TGTGCCAGCAGCCCTCCCGGAGTCACTCGTAATTCACCCCTCCACTTT | CASSPPGVTRNSPLHF
TRBJ1-2 | TRBD1 | TRBV7-2 | - | 15 | TGTGCCAGCAGCTCCACAGGGGGGGAAGACTATGGCTACACCTTC | CASSSTGGEDYGYTF
TRBJ2-5 | - | TRBV15 | - | 14 | TGTGCCACCAGCAATGATCGGGGACGCGGGGCCCAGTACTTC | CATSNDRGRGAQYF
TRBJ2-4 | - | TRBV19 | once | 15 | TGTGCCAGTACTAAGGGCGATCACCCTAAAAACATTCAGTACTTC | CASTKGDHPKNIQYF
TRBJ1-2 | - | TRBV6-5 | few | 12 | TGTGCCAGCGCTGAGGGGGGCTATGGCTACACCTTC | CASAEGGYGYTF
TRBJ2-1 | TRBD2 | TRBV2 | - | 14 | TGTGCCAGCTCTCAATCCCTAGCGGGAAATGAGCAGTTCTTC | CASSQSLAGNEQFF
TRBJ1-6 | - | TRBV30 | once | 16 | TGTGCCTGGAGTGTATGGGGGGTAACCTATAATTCACCCCTCCACTTT | CAWSVWGVTYNSPLHF
TRBJ1-1 | - | TRBV5-1 | - | 13 | TGCGCCAGCAGGGCTTCCGTGAACACTGAAGCTTTCTTT | CASRASVNTEAFF
TRBJ2-2 | - | TRBV27 | - | 14 | TGTGCCAGCACTCAGGACTATCAAACCGGGGAGCTGTTTTTT | CASTQDYQTGELFF
TRBJ2-3 | TRBD1 | TRBV5-1 | once | 15 | TGCGCCAGCAGCTCTAGACAGGGGGGAACAGATACGCAGTATTTT | CASSSRQGGTDTQYF
TRBJ2-7 | - | TRBV6-2/TRBV6-3 | - | 11 | TGTGCCAGCAGTTCCTTCTACGAGCAGTACTTC | CASSSFYEQYF
TRBJ2-1 | TRBD2 | TRBV10-1 | - | 18 | TGCGCCAGCAGTGAGTCGATCCATCCTAGCGGGGGGTACAATGAGCAGTTCTTC | CASSESIHPSGGYNEQFF
TRBJ2-5 | TRBD2 | TRBV4-1 | - | 15 | TGCGCCAGCAGCCACCCAAGCGGGAGTAGGGAGACCCAGTACTTC | CASSHPSGSRETQYF
TRBJ1-4 | TRBD1 | TRBV29-1 | - | 18 | TGCAGCGTTGAAGATCGATGCGAAGGCCCGGGACAGGGTGAAAAACTGTTTTTT | CSVEDRCEGPGQGEKLFF
TRBJ2-3 | TRBD1 | TRBV28 | - | 14 | TGTGCCAGTACAGGGGGCCAGAGAACAGATACGCAGTATTTT | CASTGGQRTDTQYF
TRBJ1-2 | - | TRBV5-4 | - | 14 | TGTGCCAGCAGCTTGGGAGGGGCATTAGGTGGCTACACCTTC | CASSLGGALGGYTF
TRBJ2-1 | TRBD1 | TRBV3-1/TRBV3-2 | - | 14 | TGTGCCAGCAGCCGGACAGGGGGGCTCAATGAGCAGTTCTTC | CASSRTGGLNEQFF
TRBJ1-5 | - | TRBV6-5 | - | 15 | TGTGCCAGCAGTTACGGGCGGGGGCCCTATCAGCCCCAGCATTTT | CASSYGRGPYQPQHF
TRBJ1-2 | - | TRBV28 | - | 13 | TGTGCCAGCAGTTCCCAGGGACCGTATGGCTACACCTTC | CASSSQGPYGYTF
TRBJ2-7 | TRBD1 | TRBV6-5 | - | 13 | TGTGCCAGCAGCCCGGACAGGGGCAACGAGCAGTACTTC | CASSPDRGNEQYF
TRBJ1-1 | TRBD1 | TRBV5-1 | - | 16 | TGCGCCAGCAGGACTCGCCAGGGGGCGTCGAACACTGAAGCTTTCTTT | CASRTRQGASNTEAFF
TRBJ2-1 | TRBD2 | TRBV19 | - | 16 | TGTGCCAGTAGTATGGGGGGACTAGCGGGAGTCAATGAGCAGTTCTTC | CASSMGGLAGVNEQFF
TRBJ2-1 | - | TRBV5-6 | - | 15 | TGTGCCAGGACATACAGGCTGGGGAATAACAATGAGCAGTTCTTC | CARTYRLGNNNEQFF
TRBJ2-3 | - | TRBV5-1 | - | 13 | TGCGCCAGCACCGAAGGGACCACCAATACGCAGTATTTT | CASTEGTTNTQYF
TRBJ1-2 | - | TRBV13 | - | 15 | TGTGCCAGCAGCTTAGTATCCCGCAGGAACTATGGCTACACCTTT | CASSLVSRRNYGYTF
TRBJ1-1 | - | TRBV7-2 | once | 13 | TGTGCCAGCAAGTGGGGCGTGAACACTGAAGCTTTCTTT | CASKWGVNTEAFF
TRBJ1-3 | TRBD1 | TRBV10-3 | once | 15 | TGTGCCATCAGTGAGTCCTTCGGACAGGGGAACACCATATATTTT | CAISESFGQGNTIYF
TRBJ2-7 | - | TRBV27 | few | 16 | TGTGCCAGCAGTTCGGCAGAAGGGATTACCTACTACGAGCAGTACTTC | CASSSAEGITYYEQYF
TRBJ2-2 | - | TRBV9 | - | 16 | TGTGCCAGCAGCGCCATAAGGGGGGGCTACACCGGGGAGCTGTTTTTT | CASSAIRGGYTGELFF
TRBJ1-2 | TRBD1 | TRBV19 | - | 14 | TGTGCCAGTAGTATCACCACAGGGGTTGATGGCTACACCTTC | CASSITTGVDGYTF
TRBJ1-6 | - | TRBV27 | - | 16 | TGTGCCAGCAGTTTAGACGGTAGCTCCTATAATTCACCCCTCCACTTT | CASSLDGSSYNSPLHF
TRBJ1-2 | - | TRBV4-2 | - | 17 | TGTGCCAGCAGCCAAGATCTGGTGGGAACAGGGAATCGGGGCTACACCTTC | CASSQDLVGTGNRGYTF
TRBJ2-3 | - | TRBV18 | - | 15 | TGTGCCAGCTCACCCGGGCGCCGAAGCACAGATACGCAGTATTTT | CASSPGRRSTDTQYF
TRBJ2-5 | TRBD2 | TRBV7-9 | - | 16 | TGTGCCAGCAGCTCTAGCGGGGGGGCGGCAGTGAAGACCCAGTACTTC | CASSSSGGAAVKTQYF